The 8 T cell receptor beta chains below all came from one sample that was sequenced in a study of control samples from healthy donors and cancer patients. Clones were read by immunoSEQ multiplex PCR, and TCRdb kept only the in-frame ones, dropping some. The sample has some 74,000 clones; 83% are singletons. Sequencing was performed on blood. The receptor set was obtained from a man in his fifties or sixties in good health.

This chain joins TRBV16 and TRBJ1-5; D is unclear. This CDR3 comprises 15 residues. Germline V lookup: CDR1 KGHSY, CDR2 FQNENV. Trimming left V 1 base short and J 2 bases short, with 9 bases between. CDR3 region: CASSQYSTGNQPQHF. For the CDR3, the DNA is TGTGCCAGCAGCCAATACAGTACAGGCAATCAGCCCCAGCATTTT.

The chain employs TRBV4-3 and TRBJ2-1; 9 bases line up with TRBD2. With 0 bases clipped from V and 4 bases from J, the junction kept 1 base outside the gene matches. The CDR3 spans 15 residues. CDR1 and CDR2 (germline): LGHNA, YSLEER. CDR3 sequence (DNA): TGCGCCAGCAGCCAAGACAGCGGGGGGTACAATGAGCAGTTCTTC. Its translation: CASSQDSGGYNEQFF.

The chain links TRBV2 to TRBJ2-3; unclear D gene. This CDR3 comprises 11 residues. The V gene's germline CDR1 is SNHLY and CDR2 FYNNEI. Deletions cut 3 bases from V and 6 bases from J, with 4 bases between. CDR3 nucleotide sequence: TGTGCCAGCAGTGAGTCCGATACGCAGTATTTT. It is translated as CASSESDTQYF.

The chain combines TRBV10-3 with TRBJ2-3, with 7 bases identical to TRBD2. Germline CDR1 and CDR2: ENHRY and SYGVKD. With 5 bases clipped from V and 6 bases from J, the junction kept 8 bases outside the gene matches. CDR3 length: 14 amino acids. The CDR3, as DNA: TGTGCCATCAGTACCGAGCGGGGTCGGGATACGCAGTATTTT. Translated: CAISTERGRDTQYF.

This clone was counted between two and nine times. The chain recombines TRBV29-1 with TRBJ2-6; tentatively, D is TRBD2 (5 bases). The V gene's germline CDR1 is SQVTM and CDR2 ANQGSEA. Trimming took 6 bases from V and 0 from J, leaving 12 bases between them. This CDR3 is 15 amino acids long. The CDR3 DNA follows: TGCAGCGTCTCCGGACTGCTCTCTGGGGCCAACGTCCTGACTTTC. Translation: CSVSGLLSGANVLTF.

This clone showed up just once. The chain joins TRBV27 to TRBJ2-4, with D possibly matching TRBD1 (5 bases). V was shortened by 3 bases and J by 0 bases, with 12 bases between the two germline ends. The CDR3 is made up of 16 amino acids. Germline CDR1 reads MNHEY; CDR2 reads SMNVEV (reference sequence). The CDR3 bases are TGTGCCAGCAGTTTGCAGGGTTTTCTAGCCAAAAACATTCAGTACTTC. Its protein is CASSLQGFLAKNIQYF.

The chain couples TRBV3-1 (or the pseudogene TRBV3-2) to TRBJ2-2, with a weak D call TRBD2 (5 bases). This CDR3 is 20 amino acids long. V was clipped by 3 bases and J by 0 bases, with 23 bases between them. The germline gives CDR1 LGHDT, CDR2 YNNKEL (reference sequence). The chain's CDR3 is CASSQGGLSSSGANTGELFF. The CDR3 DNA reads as TGTGCCAGCAGCCAGGGTGGGCTCTCGTCCAGCGGAGCGAACACCGGGGAGCTGTTTTTT.

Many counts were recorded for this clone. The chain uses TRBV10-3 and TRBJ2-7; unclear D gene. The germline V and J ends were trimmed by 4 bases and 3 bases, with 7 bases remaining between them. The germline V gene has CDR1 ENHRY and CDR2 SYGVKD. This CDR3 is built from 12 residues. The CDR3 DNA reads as TGTGCCATCAGTGCTAGAAACTACGAGCAGTACTTC. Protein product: CAISARNYEQYF.